Listed below are T cell receptor beta chains from one sample, sequenced in a study of radiotherapy plus CTLA-4 blockade in lung cancer. Only in-frame clones appear in the TCRdb table, and some are missing; sequencing was by immunoSEQ multiplex PCR. Of approximately 46,000 clones in the sample, roughly 81% are singletons; the top ten hold around a quarter. Here the sequenced sample was peripheral blood, taken from a patient treated with radiotherapy plus ipilimumab. These receptors all stem from a human donor with non-small cell lung cancer whose response to radiotherapy plus ipilimumab could not be evaluated. CDR3s include the opening cysteine and the closing phenylalanine or tryptophan. The D gene is left open where the match is weak. Size is stated for part of the rows, as once, few or many counts, or as a class when the clone is expanded.

>TRBD1|.|TRBV29-1|TRBJ2-7
TGCAGCGCCAAGGCGGGGGACAGGGGGGGATCCTACGAGCAGTACTTC
CSAKAGDRGGSYEQYF
>TRBD2|.|TRBV7-9|TRBJ2-7
TGTGCCAGCAGCTCTCGGACTAGCGGGAGTAGGTACGAGCAGTACTTC
CASSSRTSGSRYEQYF
>.|few|TRBV19|TRBJ2-1
TGTGCCAGCTCGAGGGGGAGGGACAATGAGCAGTTCTTC
CASSRGRDNEQFF
>.|few|TRBV2|TRBJ1-4
TGTGCCAGCATCGGCGACAGACACAATGAAAAACTGTTTTTT
CASIGDRHNEKLFF
>.|.|TRBV12-5|TRBJ2-2
TGTGCTAGTGGCCAAACCGGGGAGCTGTTTTTT
CASGQTGELFF
>.|once|TRBV6-5|TRBJ1-1
TGTGCCAGCAGGGCGGGGGTGGGGAACACTGAAGCTTTCTTT
CASRAGVGNTEAFF
>TRBD2|.|TRBV4-1|TRBJ2-1
TGCGCCAGCAGCCAAGATGAGCCTGGCGGGAGAAGAGACAATGAGCAGTTCTTC
CASSQDEPGGRRDNEQFF
>TRBD1|.|TRBV7-9|TRBJ1-4
TGTGCCAGCAGCCCTCGACAGGGGAATGAAAAACTGTTTTTT
CASSPRQGNEKLFF
>.|.|TRBV27|TRBJ1-1
TGTGCCAGCAGTTTGGCCTTCTCAGGGGACACTGAAGCTTTCTTT
CASSLAFSGDTEAFF
>.|few|TRBV28|TRBJ1-3
TGTGCCAGCCGCCCGGGAGGGGGGATACCCTCTGGAAACACCATATATTTT
CASRPGGGIPSGNTIYF
>.|.|TRBV28|TRBJ1-5
TGTGCCAGCAACCTATACGGGGTAGGCAATCAGCCCCAGCATTTT
CASNLYGVGNQPQHF
>.|once|TRBV29-1|TRBJ2-1
TGCAGCGTTGAAGAATCGGGCGGGGGCGAGCAGTTCTTC
CSVEESGGGEQFF
>TRBD2|once|TRBV27|TRBJ2-5
TGTGCCAGCAGTTTGTTTAGCGGGAGGGGAACCCAAGAGACCCAGTACTTC
CASSLFSGRGTQETQYF
>TRBD1|.|TRBV7-2|TRBJ1-1
TGTGCCAGCAGCTTCAGGGGGCAAGGTACTGAAGCTTTCTTT
CASSFRGQGTEAFF
>.|.|TRBV5-5|TRBJ1-5
TGTGCCAGCAGCTTCGAGGGTAGCAATCAGCCCCAGCATTTT
CASSFEGSNQPQHF
>.|few|TRBV7-2|TRBJ2-7
TGTGCCAGCAGCATCGGTGGCTCCAAGGGGGAGTACTTC
CASSIGGSKGEYF
>TRBD2|.|TRBV28|TRBJ2-1
TGTGCCAGCAGTCTCTCGACTAGCGGGGCATCCTACAATGAGCAGTTCTTC
CASSLSTSGASYNEQFF
>TRBD1|.|TRBV7-2|TRBJ1-3
TGTGCCAGCAGCTTAGTCGGACAGGGGGCCAGAAACACCATATATTTT
CASSLVGQGARNTIYF
>.|.|TRBV5-4|TRBJ1-2
TGTGCCAGCAGCTTGGATAGAGGGATCTATGGCTACACCTTC
CASSLDRGIYGYTF
>.|.|TRBV7-2|TRBJ1-1
TGTGCCAGCAGCTTATATATGAACACTGAAGCTTTCTTT
CASSLYMNTEAFF
>TRBD1|.|TRBV27|TRBJ1-1
TGTGCCAGCAGTTTATCGCGGACAGGGAACACTGAAGCTTTCTTT
CASSLSRTGNTEAFF
>.|.|TRBV5-1|TRBJ1-1
TGCGCCAGCAGCTTTCAGGGTGGGAACACTGAAGCTTTCTTT
CASSFQGGNTEAFF
>.|.|TRBV29-1|TRBJ2-7
TGCAGCGTTGCCAGTCAGGGCGAGCAGTACTTC
CSVASQGEQYF
>.|.|TRBV7-9|TRBJ2-5
TGTGCCAGCAGTGCTGAAGGGGGGACCCAGTACTTC
CASSAEGGTQYF
>TRBD1|.|TRBV11-2|TRBJ2-7
TGTGCCAGCAGCAGATCACCGACAGGGTTGACCTACGAGCAGTACTTC
CASSRSPTGLTYEQYF
>.|once|TRBV2|TRBJ2-7
TGTGCCAGCAATCAACAGATCTCCTACGAGCAGTACTTC
CASNQQISYEQYF
>TRBD1|.|TRBV7-9|TRBJ1-1
TGTGCCAGCAGGTTCCAGACAGGGTATGACACTGAAGCTTTCTTT
CASRFQTGYDTEAFF
>.|few|TRBV7-9|TRBJ1-2
TGTGCCAGCAGCTTAAGGAACCGGGACACAAACTATGGCTACACCTTC
CASSLRNRDTNYGYTF
>TRBD1|.|TRBV20-1|TRBJ1-2
TGCAGTGCTAACAGGGGTGGCTACACCTTC
CSANRGGYTF
>.|once|TRBV7-3|TRBJ1-2
TGTGCCAGCAGCTTAGCCCAGGGAGGTGCCTATGGCTACACCTTC
CASSLAQGGAYGYTF
>.|.|TRBV7-8|TRBJ1-1
TGTGCCAGCAGCCATTCGGGCACTGAAGCTTTCTTT
CASSHSGTEAFF
>.|.|TRBV28|TRBJ1-1
TGTGCCAGCGACCCTACAGGAGCGAACACTGAAGCTTTCTTT
CASDPTGANTEAFF
>.|.|TRBV6-5|TRBJ1-2
TGTGCCAGCAGTTACTCGATTGGAGCAAACTATGGCTACACCTTC
CASSYSIGANYGYTF
>TRBD1|.|TRBV9|TRBJ1-2
TGTGCCAGCAGCGTAGGGGGACAGGGAGGCTATGGCTACACCTTC
CASSVGGQGGYGYTF
>.|.|TRBV28|TRBJ1-2
TGTGCCAGCAGTTCCAAATTCTCTACTAACTATGGCTACACCTTC
CASSSKFSTNYGYTF
>.|.|TRBV7-2|TRBJ2-1
TGTGCCAGCAATACAGGGGAGGCACGCAATGAGCAGTTCTTC
CASNTGEARNEQFF
>.|few|TRBV7-6|TRBJ2-7
TGTGCCAGCAGCTTAGTGCAGGGTACATTCTACGAGCAGTACTTC
CASSLVQGTFYEQYF
>TRBD1|.|TRBV4-1|TRBJ1-4
TGCGCCAGCAGCCAACTTTTACAGGGGGCTTTAGGGGAAAAACTGTTTTTT
CASSQLLQGALGEKLFF
>.|once|TRBV5-4|TRBJ1-4
TGTGCCAGCAGCTTGGGAGGTTCGGCAGCGACAACTAATGAAAAACTGTTTTTT
CASSLGGSAATTNEKLFF
>.|.|TRBV28|TRBJ2-6
TGTGCCAGCAGTGGCGGCAGCTCTGGGGCCAACGTCCTGACTTTC
CASSGGSSGANVLTF